The present TCR beta chain was sequenced within a study of beta chain features in type 1 diabetes. J lost 5 bases, V lost 6 bases, and 14 bases had no gene match. The V gene's germline CDR1 is LNHDA and CDR2 SQIVND (reference sequence). This CDR3 has 16 amino acids. TCRB transcripts that were expressed got sequenced, as all of the isolated RNA had been reverse transcribed. Clones were read by immunoSEQ multiplex PCR, and TCRdb kept only the in-frame ones, dropping some. The table includes 200,000 to 250,000 clones, roughly 15% detected once. The sample comprised naive CD4+ T cells from blood. The origin of this receptor is a middle-aged woman in good health. The genes are TRBV19 and TRBJ2-5, with 8 bases fitting TRBD2. The CDR3, as DNA: TGTGCCAGTAGCACCCCACTTGCGGGGGGTCGGGAGACCCAGTACTTC. Translating it yields CASSTPLAGGRETQYF.